This T cell receptor beta chain originates from a study of T cell changes during pregnancy in multiple sclerosis. This clone turned up a few times. The repertoire was sequenced with immunoSEQ multiplex PCR; TCRdb's copy has only in-frame clones and lacks some. Here the sample spans about 48,000 clones, almost 95% being singletons. The CDR3 runs 11 residues. V dropped 5 bases and J dropped 11; count of bases not matched to a gene: 4. Germline V gene sequence: CDR1 MNHEY, CDR2 SVGAGI. The clonotype comes from a female donor in good health, enrolled as a control in a pregnancy study. The rearrangement links TRBV6-5 to TRBJ1-2; TRBD1 matches 8 bases. This specimen was CD4+ T cells from peripheral blood mononuclear cells, taken in the second trimester of pregnancy. CDR3 in DNA: TGTGCCAGCAGTCGGGACAGGTTGTACACCTTC. Translated: CASSRDRLYTF.